Sequencing of this TCR beta chain was carried out in a study of T cell responses to AZD1222 COVID-19 vaccine. The CDR3 runs to 15 residues. Per germline, CDR1 SGDLS and CDR2 YYNGEE. V was pared by 4 bases and J by 1 base, with 14 bases between. Generated by immunoSEQ multiplex PCR, the TCRdb table keeps only in-frame clones and is missing some. This sample carries around 80,000 clones, 85% to 95% of them seen once, and the ten largest clones take roughly 5.2%. The rearrangement uses TRBV9 and TRBJ2-5, with no clear D. The sequencing here drew on peripheral blood, taken on day 0 of AZD1222 vaccination. The receptor comes from an adult in good health. The CDR3, as DNA: TGTGCCAGCAGCAATAGACCCGGTATCCAAGAGACCCAGTACTTC. Amino acid sequence: CASSNRPGIQETQYF.